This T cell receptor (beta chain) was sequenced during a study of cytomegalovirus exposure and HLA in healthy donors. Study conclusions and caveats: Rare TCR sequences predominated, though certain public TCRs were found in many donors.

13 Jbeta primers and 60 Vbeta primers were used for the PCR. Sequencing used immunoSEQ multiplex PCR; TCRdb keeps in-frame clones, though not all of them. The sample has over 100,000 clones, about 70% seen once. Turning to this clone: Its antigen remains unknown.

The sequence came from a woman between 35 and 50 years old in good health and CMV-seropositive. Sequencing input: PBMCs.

Here the CDR3 reads CASLKDRSSTDTQYF. CDR3 sequence (DNA): TGTGCCAGCTTAAAGGACAGATCTTCCACAGATACGCAGTATTTT. The rearrangement uses TRBV2 and TRBJ2-3; maybe TRBD1 (6 bases). The CDR3 is made up of 15 amino acids. The V end was cut by 8 bases, the J end by 2 bases, with 17 bases between. Germline CDR1 is SNHLY and CDR2 is FYNNEI.